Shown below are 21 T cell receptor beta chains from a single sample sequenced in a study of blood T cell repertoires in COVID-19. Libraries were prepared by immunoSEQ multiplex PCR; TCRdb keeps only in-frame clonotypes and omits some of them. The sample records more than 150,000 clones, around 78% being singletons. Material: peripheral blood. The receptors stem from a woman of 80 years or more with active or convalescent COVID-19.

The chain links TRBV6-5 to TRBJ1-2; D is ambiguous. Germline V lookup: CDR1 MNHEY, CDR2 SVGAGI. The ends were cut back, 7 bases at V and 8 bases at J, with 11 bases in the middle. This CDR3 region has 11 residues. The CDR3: CASTSRWGYTF. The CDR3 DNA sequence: TGTGCCAGCACCTCGAGGTGGGGCTACACCTTC.

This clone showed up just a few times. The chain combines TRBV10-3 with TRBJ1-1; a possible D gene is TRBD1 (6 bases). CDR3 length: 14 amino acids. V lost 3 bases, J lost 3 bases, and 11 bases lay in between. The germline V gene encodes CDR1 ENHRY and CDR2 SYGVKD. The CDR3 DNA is TGTGCCATCAGTGAAACAGGGTTCGACACTGAAGCTTTCTTT. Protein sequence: CAISETGFDTEAFF.

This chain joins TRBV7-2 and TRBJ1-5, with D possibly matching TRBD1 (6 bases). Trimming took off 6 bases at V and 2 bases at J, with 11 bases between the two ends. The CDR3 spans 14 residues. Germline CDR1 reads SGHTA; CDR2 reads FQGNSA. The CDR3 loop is CASRGAGGNQPQHF. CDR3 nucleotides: TGTGCCAGCAGAGGGGCAGGGGGCAATCAGCCCCAGCATTTT.

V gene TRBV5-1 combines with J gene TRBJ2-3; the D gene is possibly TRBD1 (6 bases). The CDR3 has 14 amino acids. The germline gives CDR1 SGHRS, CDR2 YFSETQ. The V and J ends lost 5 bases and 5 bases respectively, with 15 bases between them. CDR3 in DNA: TGCGCCAGCAGGGGGGCTTCACCCGGAGATACGCAGTATTTT. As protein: CASRGASPGDTQYF.

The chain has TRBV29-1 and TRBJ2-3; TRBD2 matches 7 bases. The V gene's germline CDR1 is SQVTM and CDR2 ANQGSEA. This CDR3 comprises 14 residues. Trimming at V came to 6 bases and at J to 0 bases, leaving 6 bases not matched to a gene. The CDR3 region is CSVSGTPSTDTQYF. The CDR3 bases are TGCAGCGTCAGCGGGACCCCTAGCACAGATACGCAGTATTTT.

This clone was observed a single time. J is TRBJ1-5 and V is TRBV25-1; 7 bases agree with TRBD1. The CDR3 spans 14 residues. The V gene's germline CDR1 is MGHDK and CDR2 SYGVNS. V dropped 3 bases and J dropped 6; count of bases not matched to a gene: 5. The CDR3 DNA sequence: TGTGCCAGCAGTGAGGAGGGGGCTCGTCAGCCCCAGCATTTT. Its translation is CASSEEGARQPQHF.

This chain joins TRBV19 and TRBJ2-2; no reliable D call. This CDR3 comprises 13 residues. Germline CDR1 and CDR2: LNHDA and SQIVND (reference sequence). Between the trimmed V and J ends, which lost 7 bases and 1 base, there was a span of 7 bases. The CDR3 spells CASTALNTGELFF. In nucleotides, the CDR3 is TGTGCCAGTACAGCGTTGAACACCGGGGAGCTGTTTTTT.

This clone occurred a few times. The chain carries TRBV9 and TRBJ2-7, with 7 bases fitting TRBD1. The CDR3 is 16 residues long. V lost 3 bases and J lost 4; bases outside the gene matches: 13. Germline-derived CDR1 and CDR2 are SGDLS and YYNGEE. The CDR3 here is CASSAQGRTGIYEQYF. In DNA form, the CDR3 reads TGTGCCAGCAGCGCCCAGGGCCGGACAGGAATATACGAGCAGTACTTC.

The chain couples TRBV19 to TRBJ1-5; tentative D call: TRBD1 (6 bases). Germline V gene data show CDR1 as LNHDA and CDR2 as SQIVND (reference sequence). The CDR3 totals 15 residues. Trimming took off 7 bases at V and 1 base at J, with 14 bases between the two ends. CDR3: CASTWGQGSNQPQHF. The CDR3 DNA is TGTGCCAGTACCTGGGGGCAGGGAAGCAATCAGCCCCAGCATTTT.

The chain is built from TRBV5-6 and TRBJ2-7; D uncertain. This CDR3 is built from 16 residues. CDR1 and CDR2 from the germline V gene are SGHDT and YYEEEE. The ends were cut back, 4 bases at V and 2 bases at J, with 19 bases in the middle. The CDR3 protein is CASSESGSLPPYEQYF. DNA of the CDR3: TGTGCCAGCAGCGAATCCGGGTCCCTCCCTCCCTACGAGCAGTACTTC.

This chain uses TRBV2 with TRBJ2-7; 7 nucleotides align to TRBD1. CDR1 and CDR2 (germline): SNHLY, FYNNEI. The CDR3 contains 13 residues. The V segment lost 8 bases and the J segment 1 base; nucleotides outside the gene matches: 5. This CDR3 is CASEETGSYEQYF. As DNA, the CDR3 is TGTGCCAGCGAGGAGACAGGGTCCTACGAGCAGTACTTC.

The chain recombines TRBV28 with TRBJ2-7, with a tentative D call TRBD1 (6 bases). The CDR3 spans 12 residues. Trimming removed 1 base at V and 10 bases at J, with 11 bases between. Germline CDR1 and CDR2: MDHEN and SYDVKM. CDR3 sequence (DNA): TGTGCCAGCAGTTTATTCCGGGACACCCAGTACTTC. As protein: CASSLFRDTQYF.

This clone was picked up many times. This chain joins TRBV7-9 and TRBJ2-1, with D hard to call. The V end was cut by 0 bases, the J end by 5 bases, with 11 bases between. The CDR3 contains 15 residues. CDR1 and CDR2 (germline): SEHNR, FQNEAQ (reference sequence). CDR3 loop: CASSLALSTNNEQFF. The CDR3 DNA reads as TGTGCCAGCAGCTTAGCTCTCTCGACAAACAATGAGCAGTTCTTC.

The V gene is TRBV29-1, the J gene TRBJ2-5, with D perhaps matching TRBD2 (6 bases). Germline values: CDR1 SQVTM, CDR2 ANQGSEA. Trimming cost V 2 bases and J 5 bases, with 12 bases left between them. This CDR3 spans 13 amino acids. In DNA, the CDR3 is TGCAGCGTTGAACGGGTAGGAGGGGAGACCCAGTACTTC. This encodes CSVERVGGETQYF.

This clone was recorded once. The CDR3: CASSQRGQGANEQFF. The CDR3 coding sequence is TGTGCCAGCTCACAGAGAGGACAGGGGGCGAATGAGCAGTTCTTC. The chain carries TRBV18 and TRBJ2-1; 11 nucleotides match TRBD1. Trimming removed 4 bases from V and 7 bases from J; junction bases left unmatched: 6. Germline CDR1 is KGHSH and CDR2 is LQKENI. The CDR3 runs to 15 residues.

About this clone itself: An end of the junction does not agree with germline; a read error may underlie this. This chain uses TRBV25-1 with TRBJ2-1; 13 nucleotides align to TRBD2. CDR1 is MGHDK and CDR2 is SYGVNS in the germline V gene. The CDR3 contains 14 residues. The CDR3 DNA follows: TGTGCCAGCAGTGAATCTACTAGCGGGGGGGCGTTAATCTTC. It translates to CASSESTSGGALIF.

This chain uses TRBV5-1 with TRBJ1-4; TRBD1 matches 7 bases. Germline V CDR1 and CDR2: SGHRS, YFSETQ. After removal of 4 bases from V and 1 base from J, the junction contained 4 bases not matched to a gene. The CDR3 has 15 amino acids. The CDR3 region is CASSGQGVTNEKLFF. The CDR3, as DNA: TGCGCCAGCAGCGGGCAGGGGGTAACTAATGAAAAACTGTTTTTT.

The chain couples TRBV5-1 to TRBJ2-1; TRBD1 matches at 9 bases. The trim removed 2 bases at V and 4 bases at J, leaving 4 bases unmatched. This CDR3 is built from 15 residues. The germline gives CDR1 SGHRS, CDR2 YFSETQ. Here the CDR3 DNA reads TGCGCCAGCAGCTTTACAGGGGGCGAGTACAATGAGCAGTTCTTC. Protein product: CASSFTGGEYNEQFF.

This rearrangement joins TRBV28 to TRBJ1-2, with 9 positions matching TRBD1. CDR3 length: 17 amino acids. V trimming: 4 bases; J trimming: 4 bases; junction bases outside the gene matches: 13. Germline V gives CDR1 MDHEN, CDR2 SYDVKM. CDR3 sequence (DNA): TGTGCCAGCAGTTCTTCCGGGACAGGGCCTCTAATCTATGGCTACACCTTC. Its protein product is CASSSSGTGPLIYGYTF.

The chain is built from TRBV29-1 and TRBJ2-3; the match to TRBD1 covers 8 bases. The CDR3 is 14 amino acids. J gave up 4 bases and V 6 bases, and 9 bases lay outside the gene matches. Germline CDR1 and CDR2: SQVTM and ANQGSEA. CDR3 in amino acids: CSVSDRGPPDTQYF. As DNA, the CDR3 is TGCAGCGTAAGCGACAGGGGACCACCAGATACGCAGTATTTT.

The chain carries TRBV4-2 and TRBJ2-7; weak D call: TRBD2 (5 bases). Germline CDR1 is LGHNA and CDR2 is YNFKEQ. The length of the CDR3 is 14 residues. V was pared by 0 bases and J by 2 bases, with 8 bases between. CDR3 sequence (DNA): TGTGCCAGCAGCCAAGATGGCGGGCCCTACGAGCAGTACTTC. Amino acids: CASSQDGGPYEQYF.